The 16 T cell receptor beta chains given below trace back to one sample, sequenced in a study of identical twins. One entry per CDR3 protein, called by TCRdb with MiXCR from the 5' RACE reads. Among 200,000 to 300,000 distinct CDR3 sequences listed, about 10% were seen once. The sample comprised memory T cells sorted from blood. The receptors stem from a man over 45 in good health.

The gene calls are TRBV6-1 and TRBJ2-7; D not certain. The CDR3 contains 13 residues. CDR1 and CDR2 (germline): MNHNS, SASEGT. Between the trimmed V and J ends, which lost 4 bases and 4 bases, there was a span of 11 bases. This CDR3 reads CASSVGVVYEQYF. The CDR3 coding sequence is TGTGCCAGCAGTGTGGGTGTAGTGTACGAGCAGTACTTC.

This clonotype was observed a few times. This chain links TRBV4-3 with TRBJ1-2; D call uncertain. The CDR3 has 14 amino acids. The germline V gene has CDR1 LGHNA and CDR2 YSLEER. The ends were cut back, 0 bases at V and 6 bases at J, with 11 bases in the middle. CDR3 nucleotide sequence: TGCGCCAGCAGCCAAGATTTACATCGGGATGGCTACACCTTC. Protein: CASSQDLHRDGYTF.

Regarding this clonotype: A much larger clone lies one base from this, so it may be a read error. The genes are TRBV11-2 and TRBJ2-3, with D possibly being TRBD1 (5 bases). From germline, CDR1 is SGHAT and CDR2 FQNNGV. Trimming pared 4 bases from V and 8 bases from J, leaving 19 bases between. This CDR3 has 15 amino acids. CDR3 sequence: CASSSQGTVKATQYF. CDR3 coding DNA: TGTGCCAGCAGCTCTCAGGGAACTGTGAAGGCTACGCAGTATTTT.

This clonotype was detected ten times or more. This chain links TRBV5-1 with TRBJ2-5; 14 bases agree with TRBD2. V was pared by 5 bases and J by 4 bases, with 7 bases of the junction left unmatched. Germline-derived CDR1 and CDR2 are SGHRS and YFSETQ. This CDR3 region has 16 residues. The chain's CDR3 is CASRRSGLAGVETQYF. The CDR3 nucleotides are TGCGCCAGCAGACGGTCGGGACTAGCGGGAGTAGAGACCCAGTACTTC. Using reference TRBV5-1 and TRBJ2-5 for the parts outside the CDR3, the full variable domain is KAGVTQTPRYLIKTRGQQVTLSCSPISGHRSVSWYQQTPGQGLQFLFEYFSETQRNKGNFPGRFSGRQFSNSRSEMNVSTLELGDSALYLCASRRSGLAGVETQYFGPGTRLLVL.

The rearrangement joins TRBV9 to TRBJ2-1; TRBD1 might be the D (6 bases). V dropped 2 bases and J dropped 1 base, with 10 bases sitting between them. The CDR3 covers 15 residues. The germline gives CDR1 SGDLS, CDR2 YYNGEE. For the CDR3, the DNA is TGTGCCAGCAGCGTGACAGGAACATCCTACAATGAGCAGTTCTTC. It is translated as CASSVTGTSYNEQFF.

The table lists this clonotype with many counts. The J gene is TRBJ1-1, the V gene TRBV4-1; no reliable D call. Trimming pared 2 bases from V and 3 bases from J, leaving 13 bases between. This CDR3 is built from 15 residues. Germline V gene lookup returns CDR1 MGHRA and CDR2 YSYEKL. The CDR3 DNA is TGCGCCAGCAGCCAACGGGTTATCGCGGACACTGAAGCTTTCTTT. Residues: CASSQRVIADTEAFF.

This clonotype was counted a few times. V usage is TRBV28 and J usage is TRBJ2-1; 7 bases map to TRBD2. V shed 7 bases and J 6 bases; nucleotides not matched to a gene: 3. The CDR3 is 12 amino acids. Germline CDR1 reads MDHEN; CDR2 reads SYDVKM. The DNA for the CDR3 is TGTGCCAGCACAGGGAGGGGCAATGAGCAGTTCTTC. Translated, it gives CASTGRGNEQFF.

This clonotype has at least ten counts. The V call is TRBV4-3, the J call TRBJ2-7; TRBD1 aligns across 8 bases. Losses at the gene ends were 0 bases for V and 3 bases for J; bases not matched to a gene: 7. This CDR3 spans 16 amino acids. CDR1 and CDR2 from the germline V gene are LGHNA and YSLEER. CDR3 region: CASSQDVGTGRYEQYF. DNA for the CDR3: TGCGCCAGCAGCCAAGATGTAGGGACAGGTCGCTACGAGCAGTACTTC.

This clonotype was picked up many times. The chain couples TRBV3-1 to TRBJ2-7; D call uncertain. Germline values: CDR1 LGHDT, CDR2 YNNKEL (reference sequence). The ends were cut back, 1 base at V and 5 bases at J, with 9 bases in the middle. The CDR3 contains 13 residues. This chain's CDR3 is CASSQGSWDEQYF. CDR3 nucleotides: TGTGCCAGCAGCCAAGGGTCTTGGGACGAGCAGTACTTC.

This clonotype was seen a handful of times. V gene TRBV6-4 combines with J gene TRBJ2-1, with D possibly being TRBD1 (6 bases). This CDR3 is built from 13 residues. Trimming stripped 5 bases from V and 9 bases from J, with 14 bases between. CDR1 and CDR2 from the germline V gene are MRHNA and SNTAGT. DNA of the CDR3: TGTGCCAGCAGTTCGGACCAGGGGTTTGAGCAGTTCTTC. Encoded protein: CASSSDQGFEQFF.

This clonotype was detected a few times. This chain links TRBV12-3 or TRBV12-4 with TRBJ2-1; 8 nucleotides agree with TRBD2. The CDR3 sequence is 16 residues long. Trimming took 4 bases from V and 7 from J; bases not matched to a gene: 12. CDR3 sequence reads: CASSSTNGGAGNEQFF. The CDR3, as DNA: TGTGCCAGCAGTTCAACAAACGGGGGGGCAGGGAATGAGCAGTTCTTC.

At least ten counts were recorded for this clonotype. The V call is TRBV10-3, the J call TRBJ2-5; no reliable D call. Looked up from germline, CDR1 is ENHRY and CDR2 is SYGVKD. This CDR3 region has 14 residues. The V end lost 3 bases, the J end lost 3 bases, and 11 bases lay between the germline ends. This CDR3 is CAISESGSKETQYF. The DNA for the CDR3 is TGTGCCATCAGTGAAAGTGGCTCTAAAGAGACCCAGTACTTC.

Comment on this clonotype: This may be a read error, as it is one base from a much larger clone. V and J are TRBV5-1 and TRBJ2-5, with D perhaps matching TRBD1 (6 bases). The CDR3 has 15 residues. Germline V gene data show CDR1 as SGHRS and CDR2 as YFSETQ. Trimming removed 1 base at V and 4 bases at J, with 14 bases between. DNA for the CDR3: TGCGCCAGCAGCTTGACAGGGATGGTTTTAGAGACCCAGTACTTC. It is translated as CASSLTGMVLETQYF.

This clonotype has just a few counts. A much bigger clone sits one base away, suggesting this may be a read error. V usage is TRBV11-2 and J usage is TRBJ2-1; weak D call: TRBD2 (5 bases). The CDR3 has 16 amino acids. Germline lookup yields CDR1 SGHAT and CDR2 FQNNGV. The CDR3 loop is CASSLVASVSYNAQFF. The CDR3 DNA is TGTGCCAGCAGCTTGGTAGCGTCAGTCTCCTACAATGCGCAGTTCTTC.

V is TRBV3-1 and J is TRBJ2-5; possibly TRBD2 for D (5 bases). The CDR3 is 13 amino acids. The V end was cut by 4 bases, the J end by 9 bases, with 15 bases between. The germline V gene has CDR1 LGHDT and CDR2 YNNKEL (reference sequence). The CDR3 DNA reads as TGTGCCAGCAGCCCCTCCCCGGACGGGGCCCAGTACTTC. Encoded protein: CASSPSPDGAQYF.

This chain uses TRBV9 with TRBJ2-5; D possibly matches TRBD1 or TRBD2 (5 bases each). CDR1 is SGDLS, CDR2 YYNGEE, per germline. The CDR3 has 16 residues. The ends were cut back, 3 bases at V and 2 bases at J, with 17 bases in the middle. The CDR3 DNA sequence: TGTGCCAGCAGCGCCCATGGGGTGGGACGTCAAGAGACCCAGTACTTC. Protein product: CASSAHGVGRQETQYF.